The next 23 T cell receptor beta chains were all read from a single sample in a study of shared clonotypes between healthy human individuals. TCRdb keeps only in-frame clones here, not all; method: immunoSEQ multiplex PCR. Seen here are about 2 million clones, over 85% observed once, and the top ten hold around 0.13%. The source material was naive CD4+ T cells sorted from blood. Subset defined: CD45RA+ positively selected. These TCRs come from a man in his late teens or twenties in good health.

CDR3: CASSDGQALGTGTQYF. The CDR3 region has the DNA TGTGCCAGCAGTGATGGACAGGCGTTAGGGACGGGTACGCAGTATTTT. The J gene is TRBJ2-3, the V gene TRBV6-1, with 7 bases aligning to TRBD1. The CDR3 is made up of 16 amino acids. Germline CDR1 MNHNS, CDR2 SASEGT. Unmatched junction bases numbered 14, after V lost 3 bases and J lost 8 bases.

CDR3 amino acids: CASSLRQTKETQYF. In DNA, the CDR3 is TGCGCCAGCAGCTTGAGGCAAACTAAAGAGACCCAGTACTTC. The J gene is TRBJ2-5, the V gene TRBV5-1; D is unresolved. The V end was cut by 1 base, the J end by 3 bases, with 10 bases between. Germline CDR1 is SGHRS and CDR2 is YFSETQ. The CDR3 consists of 14 residues.

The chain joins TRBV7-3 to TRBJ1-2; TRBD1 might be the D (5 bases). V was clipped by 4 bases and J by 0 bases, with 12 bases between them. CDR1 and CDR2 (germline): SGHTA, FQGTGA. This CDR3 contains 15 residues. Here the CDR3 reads CASSSDSRSNYGYTF. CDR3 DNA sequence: TGTGCCAGCAGCTCCGACAGTAGATCTAACTATGGCTACACCTTC.

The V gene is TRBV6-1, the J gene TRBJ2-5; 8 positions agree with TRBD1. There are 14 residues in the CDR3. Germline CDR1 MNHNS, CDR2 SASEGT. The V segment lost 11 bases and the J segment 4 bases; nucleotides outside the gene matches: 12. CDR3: CAAEDRGPRETQYF. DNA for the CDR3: TGTGCCGCGGAAGACAGGGGCCCCAGAGAGACCCAGTACTTC.

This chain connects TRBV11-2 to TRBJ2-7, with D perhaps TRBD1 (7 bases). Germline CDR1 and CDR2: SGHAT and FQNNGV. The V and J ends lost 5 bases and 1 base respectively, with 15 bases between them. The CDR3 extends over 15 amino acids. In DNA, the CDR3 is TGTGCCAGCAGCATCTTCGGGGGACAGTCCTACGAGCAGTACTTC. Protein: CASSIFGGQSYEQYF. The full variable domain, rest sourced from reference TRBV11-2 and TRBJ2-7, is EAGVAQSPRYKIIEKRQSVAFWCNPISGHATLYWYQQILGQGPKLLIQFQNNGVVDDSQLPKDRFSAERLKGVDSTLKIQPAKLEDSAVYLCASSIFGGQSYEQYFGPGTRLTVT.

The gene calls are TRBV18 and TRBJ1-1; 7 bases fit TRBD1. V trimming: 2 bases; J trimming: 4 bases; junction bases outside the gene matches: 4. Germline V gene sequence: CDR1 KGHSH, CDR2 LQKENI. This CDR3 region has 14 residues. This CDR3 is CASSPRGLGTEAFF. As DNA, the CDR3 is TGTGCCAGCTCACCAAGGGGGCTTGGCACTGAAGCTTTCTTT.

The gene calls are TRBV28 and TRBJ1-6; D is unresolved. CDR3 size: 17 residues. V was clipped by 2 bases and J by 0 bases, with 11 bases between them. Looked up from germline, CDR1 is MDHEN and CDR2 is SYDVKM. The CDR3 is CASSLDMSSSYNSPLHF. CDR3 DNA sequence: TGTGCCAGCAGTTTAGATATGTCGAGCTCCTATAATTCACCCCTCCACTTT.

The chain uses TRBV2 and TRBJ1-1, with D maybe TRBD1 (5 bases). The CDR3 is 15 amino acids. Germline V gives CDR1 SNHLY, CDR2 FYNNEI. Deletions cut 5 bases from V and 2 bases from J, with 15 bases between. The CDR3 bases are TGTGCCAGCAGTTCACCGGGACGCGCTAACACTGAAGCTTTCTTT. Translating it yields CASSSPGRANTEAFF.

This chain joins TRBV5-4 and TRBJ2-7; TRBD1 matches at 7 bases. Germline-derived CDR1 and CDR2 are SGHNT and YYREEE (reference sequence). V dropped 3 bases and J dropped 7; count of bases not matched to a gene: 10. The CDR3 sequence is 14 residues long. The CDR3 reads CASSWFDRAREQYF. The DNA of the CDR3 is TGTGCCAGCAGCTGGTTTGACAGGGCGAGGGAGCAGTACTTC.

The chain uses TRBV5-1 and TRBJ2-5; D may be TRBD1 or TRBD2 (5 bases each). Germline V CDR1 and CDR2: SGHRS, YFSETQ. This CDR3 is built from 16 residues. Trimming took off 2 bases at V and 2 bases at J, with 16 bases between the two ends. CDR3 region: CASSLPSGTKQETQYF. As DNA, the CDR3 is TGCGCCAGCAGCTTACCCTCCGGGACCAAGCAAGAGACCCAGTACTTC.

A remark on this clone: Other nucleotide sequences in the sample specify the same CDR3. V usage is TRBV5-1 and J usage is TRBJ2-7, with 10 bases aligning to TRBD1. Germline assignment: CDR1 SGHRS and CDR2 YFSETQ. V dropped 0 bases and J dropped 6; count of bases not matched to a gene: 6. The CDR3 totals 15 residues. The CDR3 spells CASSLAGTGVGEQYF. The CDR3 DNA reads TGCGCCAGCAGCTTGGCCGGGACAGGGGTTGGCGAGCAGTACTTC.

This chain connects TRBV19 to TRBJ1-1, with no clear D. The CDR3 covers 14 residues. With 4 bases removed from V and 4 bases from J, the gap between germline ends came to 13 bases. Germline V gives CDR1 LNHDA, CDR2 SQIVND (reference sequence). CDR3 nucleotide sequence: TGTGCCAGTAGTAGGATATTAATGTCCACTGAAGCTTTCTTT. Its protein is CASSRILMSTEAFF.

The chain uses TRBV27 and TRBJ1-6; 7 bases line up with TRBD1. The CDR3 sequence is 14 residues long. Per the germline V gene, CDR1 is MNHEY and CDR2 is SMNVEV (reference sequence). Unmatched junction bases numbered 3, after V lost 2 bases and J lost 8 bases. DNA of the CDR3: TGTGCCAGCAGTTTACAGGGGGTGGATTCACCCCTCCACTTT. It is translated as CASSLQGVDSPLHF.

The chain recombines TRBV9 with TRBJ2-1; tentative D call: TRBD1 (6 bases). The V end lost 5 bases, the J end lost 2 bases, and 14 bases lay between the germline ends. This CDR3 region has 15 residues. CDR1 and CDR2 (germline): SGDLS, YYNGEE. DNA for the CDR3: TGTGCCAGCAGTTTCGGGACATCCACCTACAATGAGCAGTTCTTC. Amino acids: CASSFGTSTYNEQFF.

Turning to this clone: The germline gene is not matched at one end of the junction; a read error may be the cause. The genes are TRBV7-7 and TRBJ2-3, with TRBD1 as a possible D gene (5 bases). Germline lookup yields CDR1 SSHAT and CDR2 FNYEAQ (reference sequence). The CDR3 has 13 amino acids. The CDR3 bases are TGTGCTAGCAGCTTAACCCAGGGAGATACGCAGTATTTT. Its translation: CASSLTQGDTQYF.

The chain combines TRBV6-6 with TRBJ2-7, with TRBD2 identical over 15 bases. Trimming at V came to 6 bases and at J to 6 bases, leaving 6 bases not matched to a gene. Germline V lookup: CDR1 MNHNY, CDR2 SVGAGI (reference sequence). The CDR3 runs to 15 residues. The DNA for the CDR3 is TGTGCCAGCAGCCCACCGGGACTAGCGGGAGGCGAGCAGTACTTC. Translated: CASSPPGLAGGEQYF.

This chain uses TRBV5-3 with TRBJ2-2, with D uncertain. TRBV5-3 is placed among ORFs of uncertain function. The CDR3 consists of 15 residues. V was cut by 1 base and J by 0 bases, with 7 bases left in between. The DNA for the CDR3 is TGTGCCAGAAGCTTGACAGTAACGAACACCGGGGAGCTGTTTTTT. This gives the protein CARSLTVTNTGELFF.

CDR3 residues: CAWSVGGPGESGYTF. The CDR3 nucleotides read TGTGCCTGGAGTGTAGGGGGACCAGGGGAAAGCGGCTACACCTTC. The chain couples TRBV30 to TRBJ1-2, with D perhaps TRBD1 (6 bases). V lost 0 bases and J lost 8, with 19 bases in between. Germline V gene lookup returns CDR1 GTSNPN and CDR2 SVGIG (reference sequence). There are 15 residues in the CDR3.

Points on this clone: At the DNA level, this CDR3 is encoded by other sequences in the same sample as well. CDR3 in DNA: TGCGCCAGCAGCTTGGCCCTAGCGGCGTACAATGAGCAGTTCTTC. Amino acids: CASSLALAAYNEQFF. The chain couples TRBV5-1 to TRBJ2-1; 7 nucleotides agree with TRBD2. The CDR3 runs 15 residues. Losses at the gene ends were 0 bases for V and 4 bases for J; bases not matched to a gene: 4. The germline V gene encodes CDR1 SGHRS and CDR2 YFSETQ.

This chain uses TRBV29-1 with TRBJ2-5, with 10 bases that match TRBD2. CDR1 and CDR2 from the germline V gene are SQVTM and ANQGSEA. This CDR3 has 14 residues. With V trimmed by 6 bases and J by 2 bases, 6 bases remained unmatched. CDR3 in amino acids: CSVSSGSGQETQYF. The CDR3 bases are TGCAGCGTCTCTAGCGGGAGTGGGCAAGAGACCCAGTACTTC.

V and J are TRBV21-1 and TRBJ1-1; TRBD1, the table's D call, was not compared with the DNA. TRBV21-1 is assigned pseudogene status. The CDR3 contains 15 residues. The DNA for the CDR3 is TGTGCCAGCAGCAAAAAGGACAGGGCGAACACTGAAGCTTTCTTT. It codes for CASSKKDRANTEAFF.

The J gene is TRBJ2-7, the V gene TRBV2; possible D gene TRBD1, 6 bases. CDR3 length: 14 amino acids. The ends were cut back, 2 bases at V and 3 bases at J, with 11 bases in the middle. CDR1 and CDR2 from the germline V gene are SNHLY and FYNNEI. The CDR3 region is CASSETGQLYEQYF. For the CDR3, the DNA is TGTGCCAGCAGTGAAACAGGACAGCTCTACGAGCAGTACTTC.

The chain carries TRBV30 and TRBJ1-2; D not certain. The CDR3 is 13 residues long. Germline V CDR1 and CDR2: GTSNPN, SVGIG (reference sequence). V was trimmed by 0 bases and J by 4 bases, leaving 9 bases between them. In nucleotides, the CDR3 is TGTGCCTGGAGTGTAGTAATGTTCTATGGCTACACCTTC. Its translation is CAWSVVMFYGYTF.